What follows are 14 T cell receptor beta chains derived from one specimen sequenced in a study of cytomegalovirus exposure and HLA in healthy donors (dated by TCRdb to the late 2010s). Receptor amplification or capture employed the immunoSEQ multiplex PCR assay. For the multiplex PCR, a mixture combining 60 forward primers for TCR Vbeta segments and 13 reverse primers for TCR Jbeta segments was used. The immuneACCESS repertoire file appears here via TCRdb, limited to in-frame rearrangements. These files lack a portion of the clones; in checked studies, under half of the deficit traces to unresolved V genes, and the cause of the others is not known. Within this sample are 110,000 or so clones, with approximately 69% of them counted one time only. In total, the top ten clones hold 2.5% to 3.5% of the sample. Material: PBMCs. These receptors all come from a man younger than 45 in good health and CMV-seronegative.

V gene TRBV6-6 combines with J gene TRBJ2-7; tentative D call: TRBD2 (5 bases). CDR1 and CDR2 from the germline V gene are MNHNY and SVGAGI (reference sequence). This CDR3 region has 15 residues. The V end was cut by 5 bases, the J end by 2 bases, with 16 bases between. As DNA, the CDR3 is TGTGCCAGCAGTACGCCCGGGAACCCGACCTACGAGCAGTACTTC. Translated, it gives CASSTPGNPTYEQYF.

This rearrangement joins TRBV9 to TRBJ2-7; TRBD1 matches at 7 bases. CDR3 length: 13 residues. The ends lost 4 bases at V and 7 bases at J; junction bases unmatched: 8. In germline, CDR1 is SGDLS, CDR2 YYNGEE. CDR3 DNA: TGTGCCAGCAGCACACTGCAACAGGGGGAGCAGTACTTC. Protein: CASSTLQQGEQYF.

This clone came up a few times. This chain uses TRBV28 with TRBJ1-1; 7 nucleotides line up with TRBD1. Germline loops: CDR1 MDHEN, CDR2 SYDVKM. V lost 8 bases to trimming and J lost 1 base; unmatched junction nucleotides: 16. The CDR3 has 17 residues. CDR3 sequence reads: CASPPHKPRGPNTEAFF. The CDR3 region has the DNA TGTGCCAGCCCTCCCCATAAACCAAGGGGGCCGAACACTGAAGCTTTCTTT.

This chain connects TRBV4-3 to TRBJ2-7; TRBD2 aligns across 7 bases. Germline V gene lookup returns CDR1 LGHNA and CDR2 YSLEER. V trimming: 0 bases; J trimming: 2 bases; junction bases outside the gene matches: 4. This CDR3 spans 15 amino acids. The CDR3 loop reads CASSQETGGTYEQYF. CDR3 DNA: TGCGCCAGCAGCCAAGAAACGGGAGGAACCTACGAGCAGTACTTC.

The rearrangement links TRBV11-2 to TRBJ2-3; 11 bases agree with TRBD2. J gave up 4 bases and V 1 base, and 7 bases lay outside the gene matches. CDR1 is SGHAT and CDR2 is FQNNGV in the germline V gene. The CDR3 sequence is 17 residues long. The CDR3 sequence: CASSLGVAGGFADTQYF. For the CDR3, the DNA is TGTGCCAGCAGCTTAGGGGTAGCGGGAGGGTTCGCAGATACGCAGTATTTT.

The CDR3, as DNA: TGTGCCAGCAGTTTAAAGGCGGTTCAGAGGAACATTCAGTACTTC. The encoded protein is CASSLKAVQRNIQYF. This rearrangement joins TRBV27 to TRBJ2-4; D gene ambiguous. Germline lookup yields CDR1 MNHEY and CDR2 SMNVEV (reference sequence). V lost 2 bases, J lost 7 bases, and 15 bases lay in between. This CDR3 is 15 amino acids long.

In DNA, the CDR3 is TGTGCCAGCAGCGCTCAGGGGCCTAATGAAAAACTGTTTTTT. It encodes CASSAQGPNEKLFF. This sequence joins TRBV5-5 and TRBJ1-4; tentative D call: TRBD1 (6 bases). The germline CDR1 and CDR2 sequences are SGHKS and YYEKEE (reference sequence). V was trimmed by 4 bases and J by 3 bases, leaving 10 bases between them. The CDR3 has 14 residues.

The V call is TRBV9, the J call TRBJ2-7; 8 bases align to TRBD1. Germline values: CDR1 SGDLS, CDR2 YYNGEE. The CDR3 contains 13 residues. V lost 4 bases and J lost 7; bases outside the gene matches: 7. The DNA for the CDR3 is TGTGCCAGCAGCTCCGACAGGGGTGGGGAGCAGTACTTC. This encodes CASSSDRGGEQYF.

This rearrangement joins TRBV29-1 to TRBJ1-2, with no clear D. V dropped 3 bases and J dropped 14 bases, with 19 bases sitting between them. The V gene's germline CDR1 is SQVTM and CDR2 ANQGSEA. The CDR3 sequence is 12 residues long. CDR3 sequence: CSVDLGDPNETF. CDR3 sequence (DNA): TGCAGCGTTGATTTGGGAGACCCCAACGAAACCTTC.

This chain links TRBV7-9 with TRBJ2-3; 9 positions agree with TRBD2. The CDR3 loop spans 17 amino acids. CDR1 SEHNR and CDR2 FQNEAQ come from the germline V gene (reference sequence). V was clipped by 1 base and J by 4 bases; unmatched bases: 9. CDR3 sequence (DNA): TGTGCCAGCAGCTTAGATCGAGCGGGAGGTTCAGCAGATACGCAGTATTTT. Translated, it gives CASSLDRAGGSADTQYF.

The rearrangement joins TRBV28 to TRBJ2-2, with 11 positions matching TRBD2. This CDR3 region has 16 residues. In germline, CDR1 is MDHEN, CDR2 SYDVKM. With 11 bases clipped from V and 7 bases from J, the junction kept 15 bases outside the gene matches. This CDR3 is CAACSGTSGGGGELFF. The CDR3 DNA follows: TGTGCCGCTTGCTCCGGGACTAGCGGAGGAGGCGGGGAGCTGTTTTTT.

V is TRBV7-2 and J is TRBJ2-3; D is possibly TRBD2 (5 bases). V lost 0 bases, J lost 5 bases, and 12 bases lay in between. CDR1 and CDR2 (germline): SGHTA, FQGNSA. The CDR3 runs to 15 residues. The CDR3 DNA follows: TGTGCCAGCAGCTTAGCGTGGAGGAAGTTAGATACGCAGTATTTT. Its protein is CASSLAWRKLDTQYF.

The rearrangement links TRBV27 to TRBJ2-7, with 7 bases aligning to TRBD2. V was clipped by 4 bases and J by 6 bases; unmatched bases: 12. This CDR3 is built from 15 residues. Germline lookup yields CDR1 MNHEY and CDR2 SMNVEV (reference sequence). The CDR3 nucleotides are TGTGCCAGCAGTTCCACTGAGCGGGATGCTGGCGAGCAGTACTTC. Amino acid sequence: CASSSTERDAGEQYF.

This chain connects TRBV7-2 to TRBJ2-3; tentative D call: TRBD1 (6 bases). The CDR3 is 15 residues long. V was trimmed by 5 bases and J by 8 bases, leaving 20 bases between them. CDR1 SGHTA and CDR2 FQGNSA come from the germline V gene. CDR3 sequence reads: CASSPRTVGGVTQYF. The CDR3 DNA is TGTGCCAGCAGCCCACGGACAGTTGGTGGTGTTACGCAGTATTTT.